This T cell receptor (beta chain) was profiled in a study of blood T cell repertoires in COVID-19. Trimming took off 2 bases at V and 5 bases at J, with 7 bases between the two ends. The CDR3 totals 13 residues. Germline V gene sequence: CDR1 SGHTA, CDR2 FQGNSA. Clones were read by immunoSEQ multiplex PCR, and TCRdb kept only the in-frame ones, dropping some. This table has nearly 60,000 clones, 90% appearing once. The sample holds a few counts of this clone. Sequencing was carried out using peripheral blood. The chain combines TRBV7-2 with TRBJ1-5; maybe TRBD1 (6 bases). The origin of this receptor is a man aged 55 to 70 with active COVID-19. CDR3 residues: CASSLRTDQPQHF. In DNA form, the CDR3 reads TGTGCCAGCAGCTTACGGACAGATCAGCCCCAGCATTTT.